The rows below give T cell receptor beta chains drawn from one sample of a study of CD8 T cells in ankylosing spondylitis. TCRdb independently ran MiXCR on the 5' RACE reads; one entry per CDR3 protein. The table has roughly 260,000 distinct CDR3 sequences, 20% seen once; the top ten hold less than 9%. Sequencing was performed on blood, either unsorted or a sorted T cell fraction (not recorded which). Receptors were obtained from a male donor with ankylosing spondylitis or in good health (not recorded which). CDR3s include the opening cysteine and the closing phenylalanine or tryptophan. The order of the fields is V gene, J gene, D gene, clone size, CDR3 length, CDR3 protein. D genes are given only for firm matches. Expanded clones get a size class; other rows say once, few or many, or leave the size out.

v_call: TRBV4-1; j_call: TRBJ2-3; d_call: .; clone_size: few; cdr3_length: 15; cdr3_aa: CASSQDLGPTDTQYF
v_call: TRBV20-1; j_call: TRBJ1-2; d_call: TRBD1; clone_size: few; cdr3_length: 15; cdr3_aa: CSARDGRGRPYGYTF
v_call: TRBV5-1; j_call: TRBJ2-1; d_call: TRBD1; clone_size: .; cdr3_length: 16; cdr3_aa: CASSLVGTGLLNEQFF
v_call: TRBV18; j_call: TRBJ1-2; d_call: .; clone_size: few; cdr3_length: 17; cdr3_aa: CASSPRGTGTTNYGYTF
v_call: TRBV20-1; j_call: TRBJ2-5; d_call: TRBD2; clone_size: .; cdr3_length: 16; cdr3_aa: CSAQNSGGGPRETQYF
v_call: TRBV5-1; j_call: TRBJ2-1; d_call: .; clone_size: .; cdr3_length: 16; cdr3_aa: CASSWGWGQGHNEQFF
v_call: TRBV29-1; j_call: TRBJ2-5; d_call: TRBD2; clone_size: many; cdr3_length: 13; cdr3_aa: CSVDPAGGMTQYF
v_call: TRBV7-6; j_call: TRBJ2-1; d_call: .; clone_size: few; cdr3_length: 14; cdr3_aa: CASSLAGYDNEQFF
v_call: TRBV12-3/TRBV12-4; j_call: TRBJ2-1; d_call: TRBD2; clone_size: .; cdr3_length: 13; cdr3_aa: CASSAQLAGGVFF
v_call: TRBV9; j_call: TRBJ2-3; d_call: .; clone_size: many; cdr3_length: 16; cdr3_aa: CASSGDRIFSTDTQYF
v_call: TRBV12-3/TRBV12-4; j_call: TRBJ2-2; d_call: TRBD2; clone_size: few; cdr3_length: 17; cdr3_aa: CASSLALAGGFTGELFF
v_call: TRBV12-3/TRBV12-4; j_call: TRBJ1-1; d_call: .; clone_size: .; cdr3_length: 14; cdr3_aa: CASSWSGRNTEAFF
v_call: TRBV27; j_call: TRBJ1-1; d_call: TRBD1; clone_size: .; cdr3_length: 14; cdr3_aa: CASRDRGLDTEAFF
v_call: TRBV25-1; j_call: TRBJ1-4; d_call: .; clone_size: once; cdr3_length: 16; cdr3_aa: CASSDQGTATNEKLFF
v_call: TRBV5-5; j_call: TRBJ2-1; d_call: .; clone_size: .; cdr3_length: 15; cdr3_aa: CASSPDSQTYNEQFF
v_call: TRBV20-1; j_call: TRBJ2-1; d_call: .; clone_size: few; cdr3_length: 16; cdr3_aa: CSAPRSWEVVYNEQFF
v_call: TRBV15; j_call: TRBJ1-4; d_call: .; clone_size: .; cdr3_length: 14; cdr3_aa: CATSRVAGDGKLFF
v_call: TRBV6-5; j_call: TRBJ2-3; d_call: .; clone_size: .; cdr3_length: 18; cdr3_aa: CASSYLTGDAHSWYTQYF
v_call: TRBV20-1; j_call: TRBJ1-1; d_call: .; clone_size: many; cdr3_length: 17; cdr3_aa: CSASGFGRGLGGTEAFF
v_call: TRBV5-4; j_call: TRBJ2-5; d_call: .; clone_size: few; cdr3_length: 14; cdr3_aa: CASSSAGAQETQYF
v_call: TRBV20-1; j_call: TRBJ1-1; d_call: .; clone_size: few; cdr3_length: 14; cdr3_aa: CSAIGQRRAHEAFF
v_call: TRBV6-1; j_call: TRBJ1-6; d_call: .; clone_size: .; cdr3_length: 13; cdr3_aa: CASRRGGNSPLHF
v_call: TRBV5-1; j_call: TRBJ2-2; d_call: .; clone_size: few; cdr3_length: 16; cdr3_aa: CASSLARGTGTGELFF
v_call: TRBV20-1; j_call: TRBJ2-5; d_call: .; clone_size: .; cdr3_length: 14; cdr3_aa: CSATTDGGVETQYF
v_call: TRBV12-3/TRBV12-4; j_call: TRBJ1-5; d_call: TRBD1; clone_size: few; cdr3_length: 16; cdr3_aa: CASRFGDRYSNQPQHF
v_call: TRBV5-1; j_call: TRBJ2-1; d_call: .; clone_size: few; cdr3_length: 13; cdr3_aa: CASSLNNKNEQFF
v_call: TRBV4-1; j_call: TRBJ2-5; d_call: .; clone_size: few; cdr3_length: 14; cdr3_aa: CASSQDLPWETQYF
v_call: TRBV11-2; j_call: TRBJ2-1; d_call: .; clone_size: .; cdr3_length: 16; cdr3_aa: CASSLDPLVRPGVQFF
v_call: TRBV10-3; j_call: TRBJ2-3; d_call: TRBD2; clone_size: .; cdr3_length: 16; cdr3_aa: CAISWSPAGGTDTQYF
v_call: TRBV20-1; j_call: TRBJ2-5; d_call: .; clone_size: many; cdr3_length: 15; cdr3_aa: CSARELENLQETQYF
v_call: TRBV29-1; j_call: TRBJ1-1; d_call: .; clone_size: .; cdr3_length: 12; cdr3_aa: CSGDKQGSEAFF
v_call: TRBV21-1; j_call: TRBJ1-4; d_call: .; clone_size: .; cdr3_length: 19; cdr3_aa: CASSNPRRVLPPYNEKLFF
v_call: TRBV14; j_call: TRBJ2-5; d_call: .; clone_size: .; cdr3_length: 15; cdr3_aa: CASSHYGRGWETQYF
v_call: TRBV20-1; j_call: TRBJ2-1; d_call: .; clone_size: few; cdr3_length: 12; cdr3_aa: CSARDPVGEQFF
v_call: TRBV9; j_call: TRBJ2-1; d_call: TRBD2; clone_size: few; cdr3_length: 15; cdr3_aa: CASSVVATSVNEQFF
v_call: TRBV6-1; j_call: TRBJ1-1; d_call: .; clone_size: .; cdr3_length: 13; cdr3_aa: CASRSSGDTEAFF
v_call: TRBV7-6; j_call: TRBJ2-5; d_call: .; clone_size: many; cdr3_length: 14; cdr3_aa: CASTPSGPQETQYF
v_call: TRBV9; j_call: TRBJ1-3; d_call: TRBD1; clone_size: .; cdr3_length: 15; cdr3_aa: CASSRGQGSGNTIYF
v_call: TRBV24-1; j_call: TRBJ1-2; d_call: TRBD1; clone_size: many; cdr3_length: 14; cdr3_aa: CATSDGDRVYGYTF
v_call: TRBV6-2/TRBV6-3; j_call: TRBJ2-2; d_call: TRBD1; clone_size: few; cdr3_length: 14; cdr3_aa: CASIKDRIPGELFF
v_call: TRBV5-1; j_call: TRBJ2-2; d_call: TRBD2; clone_size: .; cdr3_length: 14; cdr3_aa: CASRGLADTGELFF
v_call: TRBV7-8; j_call: TRBJ2-3; d_call: .; clone_size: few; cdr3_length: 19; cdr3_aa: CASSLEMGGAGTPTDTQYF
v_call: TRBV6-1; j_call: TRBJ1-3; d_call: .; clone_size: .; cdr3_length: 15; cdr3_aa: CASAGAGSSGNTIYF
v_call: TRBV4-2; j_call: TRBJ2-2; d_call: .; clone_size: few; cdr3_length: 14; cdr3_aa: CASSQLSGTGELFF
v_call: TRBV28; j_call: TRBJ2-1; d_call: TRBD2; clone_size: .; cdr3_length: 14; cdr3_aa: CASIGGDTYNEQFF
v_call: TRBV7-9; j_call: TRBJ2-5; d_call: TRBD2; clone_size: .; cdr3_length: 14; cdr3_aa: CASSFTSGGETQYF
v_call: TRBV12-3/TRBV12-4; j_call: TRBJ1-1; d_call: .; clone_size: few; cdr3_length: 15; cdr3_aa: CASSPDPTGNTEAFF
v_call: TRBV7-8; j_call: TRBJ2-2; d_call: TRBD2; clone_size: .; cdr3_length: 15; cdr3_aa: CASRVAGADTGELFF
v_call: TRBV20-1; j_call: TRBJ2-2; d_call: .; clone_size: many; cdr3_length: 16; cdr3_aa: CSARDAERTNTGELFF
v_call: TRBV6-5; j_call: TRBJ2-3; d_call: .; clone_size: .; cdr3_length: 16; cdr3_aa: CASSYTGTGGSDTQYF
v_call: TRBV6-5; j_call: TRBJ1-1; d_call: TRBD1; clone_size: many; cdr3_length: 15; cdr3_aa: CASSYSTGLGTEAFF
v_call: TRBV5-1; j_call: TRBJ1-1; d_call: TRBD1; clone_size: few; cdr3_length: 16; cdr3_aa: CASSLFRSRGDTEAFF
v_call: TRBV5-1; j_call: TRBJ2-1; d_call: TRBD2; clone_size: few; cdr3_length: 19; cdr3_aa: CASSLLPAGRTSGNYEQFF
v_call: TRBV5-1; j_call: TRBJ1-1; d_call: .; clone_size: .; cdr3_length: 14; cdr3_aa: CASSLDSRDTEAFF
v_call: TRBV20-1; j_call: TRBJ2-3; d_call: .; clone_size: many; cdr3_length: 13; cdr3_aa: CSAFNPGTDTQYF